This T cell receptor (beta chain) is from a study of cytomegalovirus exposure and HLA in healthy donors. PCR was performed using 60 Vbeta and 13 Jbeta primers. Clones were read by immunoSEQ multiplex PCR, and TCRdb kept only the in-frame ones, dropping some. The table shows roughly 130,000 clones, with around two thirds occurring only once. Study-wide results and limits: TCR beta chains numbering under 200 were designated cytomegalovirus-associated. The productive fraction for most TCR beta V segments was about 90% or about 30% in an earlier analysis. Sequencing probably produced one cluster of sequence variants that were highly shared. Per a later analysis, HLA-associated TCR beta chains showed more clonal expansion than other, equally common TCR beta chains.

V was shortened by 5 bases and J by 6 bases, with 25 bases between the two germline ends. Germline CDR1 SGHRS, CDR2 YFSETQ. CDR3 length: 17 residues. Comment on this clone: The antigen remains undetermined.

The TCR sequence derives from a male donor in good health and CMV-seronegative. The sequencing sample was made of PBMCs. The chain links TRBV5-1 to TRBJ2-3, with D possibly being TRBD1 (6 bases). For the CDR3, the DNA is TGCGCCAGCAGGACCCCACTCGCGACAGGAAATATTGATACGCAGTATTTT. Translation: CASRTPLATGNIDTQYF.